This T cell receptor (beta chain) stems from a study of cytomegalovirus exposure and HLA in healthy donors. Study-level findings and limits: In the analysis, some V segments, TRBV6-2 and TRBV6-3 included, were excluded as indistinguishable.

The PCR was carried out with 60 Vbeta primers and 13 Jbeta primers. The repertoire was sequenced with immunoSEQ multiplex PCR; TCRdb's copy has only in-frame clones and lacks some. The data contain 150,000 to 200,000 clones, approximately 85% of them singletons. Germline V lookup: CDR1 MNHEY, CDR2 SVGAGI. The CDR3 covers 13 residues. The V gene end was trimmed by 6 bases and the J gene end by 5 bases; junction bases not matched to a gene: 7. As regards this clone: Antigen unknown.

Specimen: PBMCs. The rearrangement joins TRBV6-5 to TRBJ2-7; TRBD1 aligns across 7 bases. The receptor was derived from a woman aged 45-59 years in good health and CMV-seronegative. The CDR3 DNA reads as TGTGCCAGCAGAGAAACAGGGGCCCACGAGCAGTACTTC. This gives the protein CASRETGAHEQYF.